Given below is one TCR beta chain in context. The antigen is not known. At one end, the junction sequence differs from germline, possibly due to a read error. This sample is drawn from a study of T cells in localized non-small cell lung cancer. Study-wide findings and caveats: Uninvolved adjacent lung showed the highest T cell clonality, exceeding tumor. Median detection of top 100 tumor clones in adjacent lung was 57 clones.

Data came from immunoSEQ multiplex PCR; TCRdb stores just in-frame clones and leaves some out. The sample lists 43,000 or so clones, 90% to 95% occurring once. The receptor was derived from a woman aged 40-70 years with stage II lung adenocarcinoma. The sample consisted of PBMCs, taken before any cancer treatment.

CDR3 sequence: CVSSEAPGVYEQYF. CDR3 bases: TGTGTCAGCAGTGAAGCCCCGGGAGTCTACGAGCAGTACTTC. V and J are TRBV6-1 and TRBJ2-7, with a possible D match to TRBD2 (6 bases). This CDR3 contains 14 residues. Germline V CDR1 and CDR2: MNHNS, SASEGT.